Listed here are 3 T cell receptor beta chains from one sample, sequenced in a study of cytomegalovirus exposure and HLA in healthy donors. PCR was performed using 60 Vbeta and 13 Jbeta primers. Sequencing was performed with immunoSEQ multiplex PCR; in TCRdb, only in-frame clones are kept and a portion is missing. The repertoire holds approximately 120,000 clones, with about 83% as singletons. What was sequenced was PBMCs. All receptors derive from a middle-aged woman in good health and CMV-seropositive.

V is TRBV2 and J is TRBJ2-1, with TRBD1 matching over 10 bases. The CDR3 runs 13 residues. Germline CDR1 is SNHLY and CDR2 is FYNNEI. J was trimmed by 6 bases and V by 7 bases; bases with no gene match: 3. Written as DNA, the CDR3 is TGTGCCAGCACGGACAGGGGGACCAATGAGCAGTTCTTC. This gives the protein CASTDRGTNEQFF.

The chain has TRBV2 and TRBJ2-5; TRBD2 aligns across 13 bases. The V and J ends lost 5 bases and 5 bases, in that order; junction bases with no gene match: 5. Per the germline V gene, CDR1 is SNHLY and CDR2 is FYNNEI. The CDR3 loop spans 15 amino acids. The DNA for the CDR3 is TGTGCCAGCAGTCTATGGACTAGCGGGGGCGAGACCCAGTACTTC. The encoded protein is CASSLWTSGGETQYF.

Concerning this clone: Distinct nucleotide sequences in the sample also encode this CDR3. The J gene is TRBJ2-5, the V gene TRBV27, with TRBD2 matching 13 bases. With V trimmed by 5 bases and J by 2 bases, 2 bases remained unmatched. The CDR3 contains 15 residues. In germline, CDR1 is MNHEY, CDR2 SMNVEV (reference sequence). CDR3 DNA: TGTGCCAGCAGTGGGACTAGCGGGGCTCAAGAGACCCAGTACTTC. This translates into CASSGTSGAQETQYF.